A single sample is the source of the 12 T cell receptor beta chains below, sequenced in a study of blood T cell repertoires in COVID-19. Using immunoSEQ multiplex PCR, the repertoire was profiled, and TCRdb retains in-frame clones only, with some absent. The sample lists 350,000 to 450,000 clones, approximately 86% occurring once. The sequencing sample was made of peripheral blood. These receptors were taken from an older woman with COVID-19, enrolled during active disease.

The chain couples TRBV7-6 to TRBJ1-1; no definite D call. CDR3 length: 11 amino acids. From germline, CDR1 is SGHVS and CDR2 FNYEAQ. Trimming pared 3 bases from V and 7 bases from J, leaving 6 bases between. The CDR3 loop is CASSFEGEAFF. CDR3 sequence (DNA): TGTGCCAGCAGCTTCGAGGGTGAAGCTTTCTTT.

The chain joins TRBV10-2 to TRBJ2-2; 8 bases match TRBD1. The length of the CDR3 is 15 residues. The germline V gene encodes CDR1 WSHSY and CDR2 SAAADI. J was trimmed by 3 bases and V by 7 bases; bases with no gene match: 7. In DNA, the CDR3 is TGCGCCAGCAACCAGGACAGGGCGGACACCGGGGAGCTGTTTTTT. Protein product: CASNQDRADTGELFF.

CDR3 residues: CASWRGRNQPQHF. CDR3 nucleotide sequence: TGTGCCAGCTGGAGGGGGCGCAATCAGCCCCAGCATTTT. The chain employs TRBV6-5 and TRBJ1-5; 7 nucleotides agree with TRBD1. V gave up 8 bases and J gave up 2 bases; unmatched junction bases: 3. Germline V gene sequence: CDR1 MNHEY, CDR2 SVGAGI. The CDR3 consists of 13 residues.

The chain carries TRBV4-1 and TRBJ2-7; 11 nucleotides match TRBD1. The germline gives CDR1 MGHRA, CDR2 YSYEKL. This CDR3 region has 15 residues. V dropped 4 bases and J dropped 3; count of bases not matched to a gene: 5. CDR3 nucleotide sequence: TGCGCCAGCAGCCCTGGACAGGGGGCCTTCTACGAGCAGTACTTC. Amino acid sequence: CASSPGQGAFYEQYF.

V gene TRBV19 combines with J gene TRBJ2-5; 7 nucleotides align to TRBD1. Germline-derived CDR1 and CDR2 are LNHDA and SQIVND (reference sequence). This CDR3 is built from 14 residues. Trimming at V came to 6 bases and at J to 3 bases, leaving 7 bases not matched to a gene. The CDR3 here is CASRSTGAKETQYF. The CDR3 DNA reads TGTGCCAGTAGATCTACAGGGGCGAAAGAGACCCAGTACTTC.

The gene calls are TRBV3-1 (or the pseudogene TRBV3-2) and TRBJ2-2; 10 bases map to TRBD2. V lost 7 bases to trimming and J lost 4 bases; unmatched junction nucleotides: 9. This CDR3 has 16 amino acids. Per germline, CDR1 LGHDT and CDR2 YNNKEL (reference sequence). CDR3 bases: TGTGCCAGCACCCCCCTAGCGGGGGAGTCCACCGGGGAGCTGTTTTTT. It codes for CASTPLAGESTGELFF.

The V and J genes are TRBV19 and TRBJ2-1, with 7 nucleotides matching TRBD1. This CDR3 region has 15 residues. Germline CDR1 LNHDA, CDR2 SQIVND (reference sequence). After removal of 7 bases from V and 0 bases from J, the junction contained 6 bases not matched to a gene. CDR3 DNA: TGTGCCAGTACCGTGGACAGGAGCTCCTACAATGAGCAGTTCTTC. This encodes CASTVDRSSYNEQFF.

The genes are TRBV11-3 and TRBJ2-5, with 15 bases identical to TRBD2. V gave up 1 base and J gave up 1 base; unmatched junction bases: 4. Looked up from germline, CDR1 is SGHNT and CDR2 is YENEEA. This CDR3 is built from 18 residues. For the CDR3, the DNA is TGTGCCAGCAGCTTAGCCCCGGGACTAGCGGGGGGCCAAGAGACCCAGTACTTC. Translation: CASSLAPGLAGGQETQYF.

This clone was counted once. The chain links TRBV7-6 to TRBJ1-1, with TRBD1 as a possible D gene (6 bases). CDR1 and CDR2 from the germline V gene are SGHVS and FNYEAQ. There are 13 residues in the CDR3. V lost 5 bases and J 4 bases, leaving 11 bases between the germline ends. The CDR3 region has the DNA TGTGCCAGCAGCGCGCGACAGGCCACTGAAGCTTTCTTT. It yields the protein CASSARQATEAFF.

The genes are TRBV5-1 and TRBJ2-7; D perhaps matches TRBD1 (6 bases). Deletions cut 1 base from V and 2 bases from J, with 22 bases between. CDR1 is SGHRS, CDR2 YFSETQ, per germline. The CDR3 is made up of 18 amino acids. The CDR3 loop is CASSLWVVSDSGPYEQYF. The CDR3 nucleotides are TGCGCCAGCAGCTTGTGGGTGGTTTCGGACAGTGGCCCCTACGAGCAGTACTTC.

This clone was counted a few times. This chain links TRBV11-1 with TRBJ1-6; TRBD1 is a possible D gene (5 bases). Trimming removed 8 bases from V and 7 bases from J, with 12 bases in between. The germline gives CDR1 SGHAT, CDR2 FQDESV (reference sequence). The CDR3 covers 13 residues. DNA for the CDR3: TGTGCCAGCCAGGGAATTTGGAATTCACCCCTCCACTTT. Translating gives CASQGIWNSPLHF.

The table lists this clone with a count of one. The V call is TRBV7-9, the J call TRBJ2-7; possibly TRBD1 for D (6 bases). The CDR3 has 15 amino acids. The V and J ends lost 4 bases and 4 bases respectively, with 17 bases between them. Germline V gene data show CDR1 as SEHNR and CDR2 as FQNEAQ (reference sequence). CDR3 region: CASSSGQRGFYEQYF. The CDR3 nucleotides read TGTGCCAGCAGCTCCGGACAGAGGGGCTTTTACGAGCAGTACTTC.